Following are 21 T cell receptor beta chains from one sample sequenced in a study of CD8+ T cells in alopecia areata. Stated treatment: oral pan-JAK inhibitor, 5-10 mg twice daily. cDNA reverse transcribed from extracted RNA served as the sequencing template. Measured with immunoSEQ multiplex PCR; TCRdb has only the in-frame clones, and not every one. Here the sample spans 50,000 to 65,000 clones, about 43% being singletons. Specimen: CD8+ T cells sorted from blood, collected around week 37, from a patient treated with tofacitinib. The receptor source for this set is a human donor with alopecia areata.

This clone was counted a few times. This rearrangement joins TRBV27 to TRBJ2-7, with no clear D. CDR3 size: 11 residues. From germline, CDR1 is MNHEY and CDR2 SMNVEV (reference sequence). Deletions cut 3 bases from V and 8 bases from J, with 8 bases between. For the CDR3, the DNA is TGTGCCAGCAGTTTCGAAGACAAGCAGTACTTC. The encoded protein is CASSFEDKQYF.

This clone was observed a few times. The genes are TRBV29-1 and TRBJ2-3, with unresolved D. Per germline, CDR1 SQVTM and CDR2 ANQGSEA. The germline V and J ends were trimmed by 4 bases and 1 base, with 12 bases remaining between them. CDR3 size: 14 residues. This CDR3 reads CSVVGHSGTDTQYF. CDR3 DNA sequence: TGCAGCGTTGTTGGGCACAGCGGCACAGATACGCAGTATTTT.

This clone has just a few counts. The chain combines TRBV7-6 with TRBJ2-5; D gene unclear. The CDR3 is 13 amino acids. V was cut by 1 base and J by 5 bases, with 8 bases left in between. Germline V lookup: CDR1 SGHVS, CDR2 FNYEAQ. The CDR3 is CASSLEVEETQYF. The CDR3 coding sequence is TGTGCCAGCAGCTTAGAGGTGGAGGAGACCCAGTACTTC. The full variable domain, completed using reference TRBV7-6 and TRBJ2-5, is GAGVSQSPRYKVTKRGQDVALRCDPISGHVSLYWYRQALGQGPEFLTYFNYEAQQDKSGLPNDRFSAERPEGSISTLTIQRTEQRDSAMYRCASSLEVEETQYFGPGTRLLVL.

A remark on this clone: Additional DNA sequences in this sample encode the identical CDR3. CDR3 sequence reads: CAWSVGSGDYGYTF. CDR3 DNA sequence: TGTGCCTGGAGTGTAGGGAGTGGAGACTATGGCTACACCTTC. This sequence joins TRBV30 and TRBJ1-2; D not resolved. CDR3 length equals 14 residues. V was clipped by 0 bases and J by 3 bases, with 11 bases between them. Germline V gene sequence: CDR1 GTSNPN, CDR2 SVGIG (reference sequence).

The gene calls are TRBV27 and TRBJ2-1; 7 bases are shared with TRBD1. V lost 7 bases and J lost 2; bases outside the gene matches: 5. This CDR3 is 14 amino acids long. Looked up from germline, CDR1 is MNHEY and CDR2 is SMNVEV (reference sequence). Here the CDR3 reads CASTRTGAYNEQFF. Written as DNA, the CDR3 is TGTGCCAGCACCCGGACAGGAGCCTACAATGAGCAGTTCTTC.

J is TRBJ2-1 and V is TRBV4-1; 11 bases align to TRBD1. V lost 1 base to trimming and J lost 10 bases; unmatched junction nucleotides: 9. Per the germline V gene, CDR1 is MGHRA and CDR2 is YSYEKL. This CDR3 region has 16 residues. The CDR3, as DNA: TGCGCCAGCAGCCAAGTCGGGACAGGGGGAGGTCGGGAGCAGTTCTTC. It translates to CASSQVGTGGGREQFF.

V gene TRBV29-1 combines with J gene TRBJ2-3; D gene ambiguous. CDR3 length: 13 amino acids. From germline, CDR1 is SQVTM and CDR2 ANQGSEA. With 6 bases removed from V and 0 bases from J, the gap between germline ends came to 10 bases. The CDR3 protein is CSVVSGSTDTQYF. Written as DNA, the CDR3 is TGCAGCGTGGTGTCGGGTAGCACAGATACGCAGTATTTT.

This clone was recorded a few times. The CDR3 region is CASTYRGDIEGYEQYF. CDR3 bases: TGTGCCAGCACCTATCGCGGGGATATCGAGGGTTACGAGCAGTACTTC. J is TRBJ2-7 and V is TRBV4-2; tentative D call: TRBD2 (6 bases). Germline V gene lookup returns CDR1 LGHNA and CDR2 YNFKEQ. This CDR3 is 16 amino acids long. Trimming left V 7 bases short and J 4 bases short, with 23 bases between.

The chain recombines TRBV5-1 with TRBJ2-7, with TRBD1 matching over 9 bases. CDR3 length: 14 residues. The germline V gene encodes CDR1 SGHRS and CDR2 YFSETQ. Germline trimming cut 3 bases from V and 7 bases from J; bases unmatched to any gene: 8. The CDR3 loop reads CASSSGTGRGEQYF. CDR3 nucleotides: TGCGCCAGCAGCTCCGGGACAGGGCGGGGAGAGCAGTACTTC. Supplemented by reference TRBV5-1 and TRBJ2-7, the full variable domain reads KAGVTQTPRYLIKTRGQQVTLSCSPISGHRSVSWYQQTPGQGLQFLFEYFSETQRNKGNFPGRFSGRQFSNSRSEMNVSTLELGDSALYLCASSSGTGRGEQYFGPGTRLTVT.

CDR3 in DNA: TGTGCCAGCAGTTTATGGCGACAGGGTGGAGATACGCAGTATTTT. This gives the protein CASSLWRQGGDTQYF. The chain joins TRBV27 to TRBJ2-3; 7 nucleotides agree with TRBD1. The V and J ends lost 1 base and 5 bases, in that order; junction bases with no gene match: 6. Germline V gives CDR1 MNHEY, CDR2 SMNVEV (reference sequence). This CDR3 is 15 amino acids long.

The CDR3 protein is CASSPLAGGPNEQFF. CDR3 coding DNA: TGTGCCAGCAGTCCCCTAGCGGGAGGGCCCAATGAGCAGTTCTTC. The V call is TRBV7-9, the J call TRBJ2-1; 12 bases agree with TRBD2. Germline V gives CDR1 SEHNR, CDR2 FQNEAQ (reference sequence). With 6 bases clipped from V and 6 bases from J, the junction kept 6 bases outside the gene matches. The CDR3 has 15 residues. The whole variable domain, remainder taken from reference TRBV7-9 and TRBJ2-1, is DTGVSQNPRHKITKRGQNVTFRCDPISEHNRLYWYRQTLGQGPEFLTYFQNEAQLEKSRLLSDRFSAERPKGSFSTLEIQRTEQGDSAMYLCASSPLAGGPNEQFFGPGTRLTVL.

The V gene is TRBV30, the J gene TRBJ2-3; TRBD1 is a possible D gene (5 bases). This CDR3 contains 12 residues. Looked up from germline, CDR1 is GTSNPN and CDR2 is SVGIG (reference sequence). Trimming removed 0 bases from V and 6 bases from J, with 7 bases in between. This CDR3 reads CAWSVSGDTQYF. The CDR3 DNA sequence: TGTGCCTGGAGTGTATCAGGGGATACGCAGTATTTT.

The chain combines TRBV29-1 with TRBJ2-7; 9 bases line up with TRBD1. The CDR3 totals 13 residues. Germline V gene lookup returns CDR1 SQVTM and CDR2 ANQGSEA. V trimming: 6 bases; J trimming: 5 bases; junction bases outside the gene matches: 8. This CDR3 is CSVYGTGFNEQYF. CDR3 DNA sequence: TGCAGCGTCTACGGGACAGGGTTTAACGAGCAGTACTTC.

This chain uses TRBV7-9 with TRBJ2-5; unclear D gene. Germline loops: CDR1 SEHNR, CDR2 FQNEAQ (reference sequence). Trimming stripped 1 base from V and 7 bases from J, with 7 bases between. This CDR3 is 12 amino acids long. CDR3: CASSLDIGTQYF. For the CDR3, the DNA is TGTGCCAGCAGCTTAGATATCGGGACCCAGTACTTC.

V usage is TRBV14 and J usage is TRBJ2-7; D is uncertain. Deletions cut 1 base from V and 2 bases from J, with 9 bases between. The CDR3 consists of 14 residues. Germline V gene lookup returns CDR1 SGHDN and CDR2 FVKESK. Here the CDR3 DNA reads TGTGCCAGCAGCCAAGGTGTCGGCCCCTACGAGCAGTACTTC. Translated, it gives CASSQGVGPYEQYF.

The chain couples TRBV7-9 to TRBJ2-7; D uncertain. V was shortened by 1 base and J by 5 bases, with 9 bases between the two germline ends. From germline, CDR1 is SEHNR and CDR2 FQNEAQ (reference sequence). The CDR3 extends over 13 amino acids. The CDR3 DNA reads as TGTGCCAGCAGCTTAGGGGCCTACGACGAGCAGTACTTC. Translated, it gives CASSLGAYDEQYF.

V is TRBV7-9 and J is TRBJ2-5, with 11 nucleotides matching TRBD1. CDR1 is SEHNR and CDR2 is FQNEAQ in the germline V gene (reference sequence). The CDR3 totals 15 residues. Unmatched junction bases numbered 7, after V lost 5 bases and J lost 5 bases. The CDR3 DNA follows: TGTGCCAGCAGCGGCCGGGACAGGGGGTGGGAGACCCAGTACTTC. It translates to CASSGRDRGWETQYF.

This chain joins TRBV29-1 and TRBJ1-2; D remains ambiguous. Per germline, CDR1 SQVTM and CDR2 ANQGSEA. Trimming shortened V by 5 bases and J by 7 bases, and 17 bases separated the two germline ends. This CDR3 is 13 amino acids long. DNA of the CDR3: TGCAGCGTTACGGGCCATACAGCGGGTGGCTACACCTTC. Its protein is CSVTGHTAGGYTF.

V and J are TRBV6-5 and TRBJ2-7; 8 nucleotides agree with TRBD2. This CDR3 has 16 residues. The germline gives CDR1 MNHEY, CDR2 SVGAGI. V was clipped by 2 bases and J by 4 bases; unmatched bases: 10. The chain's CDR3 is CASSYDRTSSSYEQYF. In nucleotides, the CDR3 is TGTGCCAGCAGTTACGACAGGACTAGCTCCTCATACGAGCAGTACTTC.

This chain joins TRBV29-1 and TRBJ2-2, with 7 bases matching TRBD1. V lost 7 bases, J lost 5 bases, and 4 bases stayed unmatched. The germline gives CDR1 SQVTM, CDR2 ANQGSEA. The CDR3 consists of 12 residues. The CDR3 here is CSATGETGELFF. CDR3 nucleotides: TGCAGCGCCACAGGGGAAACCGGGGAGCTGTTTTTT.

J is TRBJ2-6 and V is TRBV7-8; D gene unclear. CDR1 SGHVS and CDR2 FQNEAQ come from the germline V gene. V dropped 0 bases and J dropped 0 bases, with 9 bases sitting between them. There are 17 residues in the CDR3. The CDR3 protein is CASSLAGWGSGANVLTF. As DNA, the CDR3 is TGTGCCAGCAGCTTAGCGGGGTGGGGCTCTGGGGCCAACGTCCTGACTTTC. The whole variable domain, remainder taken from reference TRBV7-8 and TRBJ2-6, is GAGVSQSPRYKVAKRGQDVALRCDPISGHVSLFWYQQALGQGPEFLTYFQNEAQLDKSGLPSDRFFAERPEGSVSTLKIQRTQQEDSAVYLCASSLAGWGSGANVLTFGAGSRLTVL.